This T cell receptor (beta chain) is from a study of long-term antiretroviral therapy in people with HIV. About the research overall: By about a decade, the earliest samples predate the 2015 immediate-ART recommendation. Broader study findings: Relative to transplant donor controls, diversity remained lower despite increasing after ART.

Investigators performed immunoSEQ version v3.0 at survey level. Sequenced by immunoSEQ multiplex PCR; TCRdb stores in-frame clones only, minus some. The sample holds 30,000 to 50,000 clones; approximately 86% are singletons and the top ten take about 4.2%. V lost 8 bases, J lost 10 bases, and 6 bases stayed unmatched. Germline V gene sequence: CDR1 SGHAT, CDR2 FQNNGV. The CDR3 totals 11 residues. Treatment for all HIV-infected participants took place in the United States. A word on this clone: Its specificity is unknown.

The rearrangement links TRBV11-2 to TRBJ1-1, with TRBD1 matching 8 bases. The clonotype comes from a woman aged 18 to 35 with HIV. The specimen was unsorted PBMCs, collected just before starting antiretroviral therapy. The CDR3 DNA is TGTGCCAGCCGCTACAGGGGGTTAGCTTTCTTT. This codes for CASRYRGLAFF.